This TCR beta chain was documented in a study of sequential checkpoint blockade in melanoma. Study information: Randomization was 1:1 between first-line nivolumab→ipilimumab and ipilimumab→nivolumab. Maintenance nivolumab came after either treatment sequence.

Specified treatment: randomized to nivolumab then ipilimumab (arm A) or the reverse (arm B). DNA-damaging chemotherapy had not been given to any patient beforehand. PBMC sorting kept live CD3+CD8+ cells without CD19 or CD56. Germline values: CDR1 SGHRS, CDR2 YFSETQ. Trimming removed 4 bases from V and 5 bases from J; junction bases left unmatched: 5. CDR3 length: 14 amino acids. TCRdb keeps only in-frame clones here, not all; method: immunoSEQ multiplex PCR. The sample yields 15,000 to 20,000 clones, approximately 80% seen once. The source is a human donor with melanoma. The chain carries TRBV5-1 and TRBJ2-5; 10 positions agree with TRBD1. Material: CD8+ T cells sorted from blood (inferred from file names), obtained from a patient given nivolumab and ipilimumab in sequence. The CDR3 spells CASSPTGGVETQYF. CDR3 sequence (DNA): TGCGCCAGCAGCCCGACAGGGGGCGTTGAGACCCAGTACTTC.